This T cell receptor (beta chain) is drawn from a study of shared T cell receptors in the human thymus (dated by TCRdb to the early 2020s). With respect to the entire study: The study investigated the way shared, self-reactive T-cell receptor alpha chains are produced in the human thymus.

Receptor amplification or capture employed the immunoSEQ multiplex PCR assay. The source is immuneACCESS, and TCRdb retained only in-frame sequences with V and J called. Part of the clones is not carried over; for the studies checked, unresolved V genes explain less than half of this, and the remainder is unexplained. For this sample the table gives roughly 700,000 clones, of which 70% to 90% were detected only once. The ten largest clones add up to about 0.01% of the sample. Comments on this clone: Its target antigen remains unknown. No base-level quality is on record; no much larger clone is a single base apart.

The CDR3 covers 14 residues, taking in both the cysteine and the phenylalanine. The only DNA kept is the CDR3, 42 bases in frame from the first base. Unmatched junction bases come to 5, with V trimmed by 5 bases and J by 7 bases. For CDR1 and CDR2, the germline V gene lists ENHRY and SYGVKD. These same records also appear under a second study, on human thymus T cells. The second study reports: In Finland, the donors were immunologically healthy infants who were having open corrective cardiac surgery for congenital heart defects. Thymus tissue was obtained as surgical resects removed during corrective cardiac surgery. V and J gene segment usage appeared biased in both thymic and peripheral blood repertoires. The related research reported highly overlapping thymic TCR repertoires among unrelated individuals. The study characterized TCR alpha and beta repertoires from under ten infant thymus samples and four related peripheral blood samples. Donor ages ranged from about 6 to 250 days, and the cohort comprised about six male and a couple of female infants. Thymocytes were released mechanically from tissue and stored at -70 °C as pellets of about 10-34 million cells. Genomic DNA was extracted from frozen cell pellets with a QIAsymphony instrument. Using the immunoSEQ multiplex PCR assay, the TCRB and TCRAD loci were amplified from a standardized quantity of quality-controlled genomic DNA. The amplicons spanned the V(D)J region and were long enough to cover the CDR3 and allow V and J genes to be identified. The amplicons were sequenced on an Illumina platform via the commercial immunoSEQ service. Primer bias and sequencing errors were corrected as previously described, and TCRAD and TCRB definitions were based on the IMGT database. Repertoires were analysed with immunoSEQ Analyzer 3.0 and VDJTools, covering basic statistics, V/J segment usage, diversity estimates, rarefaction and pairwise overlap. Chao1, ChaoE, Efron-Thisted, Shannon and inverse Simpson indices were used to estimate diversity, which was also estimated on datasets down-sampled to the smallest sample. For repertoire overlap, CDR3 nucleotide sequence, V gene and J gene had to match strictly, and clustering was done by Jaccard-based multidimensional scaling. On average, thymus samples gave hundreds of thousands of unique TCRB clonotypes, whereas blood samples gave 75,000 to 85,000.

Recombination connected TRBV10-3 to TRBJ2-4; TRBD1 matches 10 bases in the middle. This receptor was taken from a boy less than two years old with a congenital heart defect. Donor details come from another sample of the same person, matched by shared clones. The sequenced sample was thymocytes. CDR3 region: CAISPGTGVNIQYF. The nucleotides are TGTGCCATCAGTCCCGGGACAGGGGTTAACATTCAGTACTTC.